The following is a TCR beta chain sequence with its context. A sample-barcoded 5' primer and a J-beta primer mix were used in a second PCR of about 7 to 12 cycles. A single record per CDR3 protein comes from TCRdb applying MiXCR to the 5' RACE reads. The sample yields around 790,000 distinct CDR3 sequences, roughly 44% seen once. The source of the sample is a study of blood T cells in healthy people across ages. This CDR3 region has 14 residues. The germline gives CDR1 SGHNT, CDR2 YENEEA. J lost 8 bases, V lost 5 bases, and 6 bases had no gene match. The gene calls are TRBV11-3 and TRBJ1-6; 7 positions match TRBD1. The sample consisted of blood. The receptor's source is a man aged 55 to 70 in good health. The CDR3 is CASSMTGSDSPLHF. For the CDR3, the DNA is TGTGCCAGCAGCATGACAGGGTCGGATTCACCCCTCCACTTT.